These 15 T cell receptor beta chains were all obtained from the same sample, sequenced in a study of T cell changes during pregnancy in multiple sclerosis. The table came from immunoSEQ multiplex PCR; TCRdb's copy has only in-frame clones and leaves some out. The data hold 25,000 to 30,000 clones, with roughly 87% observed a single time. Sequenced here: CD4+ T cells from peripheral blood mononuclear cells, sampled in the second trimester of pregnancy. The origin of the receptors is a female donor with multiple sclerosis, enrolled in a pregnancy study.

The V call is TRBV5-1, the J call TRBJ2-2, with D hard to call. The CDR3 has 13 residues. Germline-derived CDR1 and CDR2 are SGHRS and YFSETQ. V was pared by 3 bases and J by 4 bases, with 7 bases between. The CDR3 loop reads CASSSTSTGELFF. The CDR3 nucleotides read TGCGCCAGCAGCTCGACAAGCACCGGGGAGCTGTTTTTT. The full variable domain, rest sourced from reference TRBV5-1 and TRBJ2-2, is KAGVTQTPRYLIKTRGQQVTLSCSPISGHRSVSWYQQTPGQGLQFLFEYFSETQRNKGNFPGRFSGRQFSNSRSEMNVSTLELGDSALYLCASSSTSTGELFFGEGSRLTVL.

Worth noting for this clone: Within the sample, other DNA sequences also encode this same CDR3. This rearrangement joins TRBV6-5 to TRBJ1-1; no firm D call. Germline V gene lookup returns CDR1 MNHEY and CDR2 SVGAGI. Trimming cost V 0 bases and J 4 bases, with 9 bases left between them. The CDR3 extends over 14 amino acids. The CDR3 spells CASSYSGGGTEAFF. DNA for the CDR3: TGTGCCAGCAGTTACTCCGGTGGTGGCACTGAAGCTTTCTTT.

The chain joins TRBV9 to TRBJ1-3; 9 nucleotides agree with TRBD1. This CDR3 region has 17 residues. With 0 bases clipped from V and 6 bases from J, the junction kept 10 bases outside the gene matches. Germline V lookup: CDR1 SGDLS, CDR2 YYNGEE. The CDR3 sequence is CASSVGVLGQGENTIYF. Here the CDR3 DNA reads TGTGCCAGCAGCGTAGGTGTTTTGGGACAGGGAGAAAACACCATATATTTT.

The chain employs TRBV4-2 and TRBJ1-4; D is perhaps TRBD1 (6 bases). The CDR3 covers 16 residues. CDR1 is LGHNA and CDR2 is YNFKEQ in the germline V gene. V was clipped by 1 base and J by 7 bases, with 16 bases between them. The CDR3 region has the DNA TGTGCCAGCAGCCAAGTATTGCGAGGGGGTGGTGAAAAACTGTTTTTT. It codes for CASSQVLRGGGEKLFF.

The chain has TRBV19 and TRBJ1-2, with D unresolved. The CDR3 is made up of 13 amino acids. Trimming pared 6 bases from V and 2 bases from J, leaving 10 bases between. CDR1 is LNHDA, CDR2 SQIVND, per germline (reference sequence). CDR3 nucleotides: TGTGCCAGTAGCCCCAGCGGGAACTATGGCTACACCTTC. Its protein product is CASSPSGNYGYTF.

The chain joins TRBV18 to TRBJ1-1; TRBD1 aligns across 7 bases. The CDR3 runs to 14 residues. V lost 3 bases, J lost 1 base, and 2 bases stayed unmatched. Germline V gives CDR1 KGHSH, CDR2 LQKENI. The CDR3 DNA sequence: TGTGCCAGCTCACCGACAGGGAAGAACACTGAAGCTTTCTTT. Residues: CASSPTGKNTEAFF.

The J gene is TRBJ2-7, the V gene TRBV5-1; D uncertain. Germline V gene data show CDR1 as SGHRS and CDR2 as YFSETQ. Trimming removed 4 bases at V and 5 bases at J, with 13 bases between. This CDR3 has 13 amino acids. The CDR3 protein is CASSPAWADEQYF. DNA of the CDR3: TGCGCCAGCAGCCCAGCCTGGGCCGACGAGCAGTACTTC.

CDR3 region: CASSQGSDQPQHF. Here the CDR3 DNA reads TGTGCCAGCAGCCAAGGATCGGATCAGCCCCAGCATTTT. This chain connects TRBV14 to TRBJ1-5; D gene unclear. Trimming took off 1 base at V and 5 bases at J, with 6 bases between the two ends. The CDR3 spans 13 residues. The germline gives CDR1 SGHDN, CDR2 FVKESK.

In DNA form, the CDR3 reads TGTGCCAGCAGTTCCGCAGGGGGCGCTGGGGCCAACGTCCTGACTTTC. This gives the protein CASSSAGGAGANVLTF. This rearrangement joins TRBV7-2 to TRBJ2-6; TRBD1 aligns across 8 bases. The CDR3 totals 16 residues. V lost 6 bases, J lost 2 bases, and 6 bases stayed unmatched. CDR1 is SGHTA, CDR2 FQGNSA, per germline. Variable domain in full (rest from reference TRBV7-2 and TRBJ2-6): GAGVSQSPSNKVTEKGKDVELRCDPISGHTALYWYRQSLGQGLEFLIYFQGNSAPDKSGLPSDRFSAERTGGSVSTLTIQRTQQEDSAVYLCASSSAGGAGANVLTFGAGSRLTVL.

This sequence joins TRBV6-6 and TRBJ2-2, with TRBD1 as a possible D gene (5 bases). This CDR3 has 13 residues. V was trimmed by 10 bases and J by 5 bases, leaving 14 bases between them. Germline values: CDR1 MNHNY, CDR2 SVGAGI (reference sequence). The CDR3 here is CATRVRGTGELFF. In DNA, the CDR3 is TGTGCCACCAGGGTCCGAGGTACCGGGGAGCTGTTTTTT.

This clone appeared once. This chain joins TRBV10-3 and TRBJ2-3; TRBD2 might be the D (6 bases). With 3 bases removed from V and 3 bases from J, the gap between germline ends came to 13 bases. Germline CDR1 and CDR2: ENHRY and SYGVKD. This CDR3 has 15 amino acids. The CDR3 DNA sequence: TGTGCCATCAGTGACTACGGGGGTCGGACAGATACGCAGTATTTT. It translates to CAISDYGGRTDTQYF.

V is TRBV28 and J is TRBJ1-5; D is perhaps TRBD1 (5 bases). Germline values: CDR1 MDHEN, CDR2 SYDVKM. V was pared by 2 bases and J by 2 bases, with 13 bases between. The CDR3 is 16 residues long. This chain's CDR3 is CASSLAEGAGNQPQHF. DNA for the CDR3: TGTGCCAGCAGTTTAGCTGAAGGGGCTGGCAATCAGCCCCAGCATTTT.

This chain links TRBV28 with TRBJ1-1; D remains ambiguous. There are 14 residues in the CDR3. Germline V gene sequence: CDR1 MDHEN, CDR2 SYDVKM. Between the trimmed V and J ends, which lost 3 bases and 1 base, there was a span of 9 bases. The CDR3 reads CASSLGSSNTEAFF. CDR3 sequence (DNA): TGTGCCAGCAGTTTGGGCAGCTCGAACACTGAAGCTTTCTTT.

The chain is built from TRBV2 and TRBJ1-6; 9 bases agree with TRBD1. Germline loops: CDR1 SNHLY, CDR2 FYNNEI. CDR3 length: 19 residues. The V segment lost 6 bases and the J segment 9 bases; nucleotides outside the gene matches: 21. The CDR3 sequence is CASSPLPGTGSRPVSPLHF. CDR3 DNA: TGTGCCAGCAGCCCCCTCCCCGGGACAGGGTCAAGGCCGGTTTCACCCCTCCACTTT. The whole variable domain, filled in from reference TRBV2 and TRBJ1-6, reads EPEVTQTPSHQVTQMGQEVILRCVPISNHLYFYWYRQILGQKVEFLVSFYNNEISEKSEIFDDQFSVERPDGSNFTLKIRSTKLEDSAMYFCASSPLPGTGSRPVSPLHFGNGTRLTVT.

The chain couples TRBV7-2 to TRBJ1-2; D might be TRBD1 (5 bases). The CDR3 consists of 14 residues. In germline, CDR1 is SGHTA, CDR2 FQGNSA. Trimming shortened V by 2 bases and J by 7 bases, and 14 bases separated the two germline ends. CDR3 protein: CASSLSVGGGGYTF. CDR3 bases: TGTGCCAGCAGCTTATCAGTCGGGGGGGGTGGCTACACCTTC.